This T cell receptor (beta chain) was recorded in a study of OX40 agonist ivuxolimab in advanced cancers. On the study more broadly: Dose-escalation cases comprised hepatocellular carcinoma, melanoma, renal cell or head and neck cancer. Aged roughly 20 to 79 with a mean of approximately 57 years, they were under 85% male.

TCRdb keeps only in-frame clones here, not all; method: immunoSEQ multiplex PCR. The table has 50,000 to 65,000 clones, roughly 90% seen once. The germline V gene encodes CDR1 MNHEY and CDR2 SMNVEV (reference sequence). The length of the CDR3 is 15 residues. Trimming stripped 7 bases from V and 7 bases from J, with 20 bases between. This clonotype was sampled from an adult with an advanced solid tumor such as melanoma, head and neck, liver or kidney cancer. The V and J genes are TRBV27 and TRBJ2-1, with D tentatively TRBD1 (7 bases). The starting material was CD4+ or CD8+ T cells sorted from blood, obtained in a trial of the OX40 agonist ivuxolimab. In DNA form, the CDR3 reads TGTGCCAGCAATCCCAGGGGGAGGACCGGGAATGAGCAGTTCTTC. It yields the protein CASNPRGRTGNEQFF.